The 3 T cell receptor beta chains listed next were all sequenced from one sample in a study of blood T cell repertoires in COVID-19. Assay: immunoSEQ multiplex PCR; the TCRdb copy retains only in-frame clones and omits some. The sample has approximately 210,000 clones, less than 90% seen once; the top ten hold roughly 2%. Sequencing was done on a sample of peripheral blood. The receptors derive from a man aged 35 to 55 with active or convalescent COVID-19.

The count of this clone is one. The chain is built from TRBV27 and TRBJ1-5; D unresolved. Trimming removed 3 bases from V and 0 bases from J, with 9 bases in between. Germline CDR1 MNHEY, CDR2 SMNVEV (reference sequence). CDR3 size: 15 residues. The CDR3 coding sequence is TGTGCCAGCAGTTTTGAGATATATAGCAATCAGCCCCAGCATTTT. This sequence encodes CASSFEIYSNQPQHF.

The chain carries TRBV28 and TRBJ1-1; 7 nucleotides align to TRBD1. Germline assignment: CDR1 MDHEN and CDR2 SYDVKM. The CDR3 is 16 amino acids. V gave up 7 bases and J gave up 0 bases; unmatched junction bases: 11. CDR3 sequence: CASKSVLTGLNTEAFF. The CDR3, as DNA: TGTGCCAGCAAGAGTGTCTTGACAGGGCTGAACACTGAAGCTTTCTTT.

The rearrangement links TRBV6-5 to TRBJ2-7; 10 nucleotides match TRBD2. Germline trimming cut 5 bases from V and 3 bases from J; bases unmatched to any gene: 4. From germline, CDR1 is MNHEY and CDR2 SVGAGI. This CDR3 is 14 amino acids long. This CDR3 is CASSRLAGYYEQYF. DNA for the CDR3: TGTGCCAGCAGTCGACTAGCGGGTTACTACGAGCAGTACTTC.